The next 29 T cell receptor beta chains were all read from a single sample in a study of T cells in Graves' hyperthyroidism and ophthalmopathy. Amplification of TCR beta CDR3 regions used RNA as the template. First-round RT-PCR of the TCR CDR3 relied on the HTBI primer set. In TCRdb, the multiplex PCR reads were re-called with MiXCR into one record per CDR3 protein. The repertoire holds 250,000 to 350,000 distinct CDR3 sequences, with roughly 22% as singletons. The sequencing sample was made of blood. The receptors shown here come from a man aged 25-45 years with Graves' ophthalmopathy.

This clonotype was seen a few times. The V gene is TRBV4-2, the J gene TRBJ2-2; TRBD2 might be the D (6 bases). Germline values: CDR1 LGHNA, CDR2 YNFKEQ. The CDR3 length is 13 residues. Trimming left V 8 bases short and J 0 bases short, with 7 bases between. The CDR3 sequence is CASGTPNTGELFF. CDR3 in DNA: TGTGCCAGCGGGACTCCGAACACCGGGGAGCTGTTTTTT.

The gene calls are TRBV2 and TRBJ2-7; tentative D call: TRBD2 (6 bases). Trimming removed 6 bases at V and 4 bases at J, with 19 bases between. The germline CDR1 and CDR2 sequences are SNHLY and FYNNEI. This CDR3 spans 15 amino acids. This chain's CDR3 is CASSRRTGVGYEQYF. CDR3 DNA sequence: TGTGCCAGCAGCCGTAGGACGGGAGTGGGGTACGAGCAGTACTTC.

This clonotype was seen only a few times. The chain recombines TRBV14 with TRBJ1-2; TRBD1 is a possible D gene (6 bases). Per the germline V gene, CDR1 is SGHDN and CDR2 is FVKESK. Trimming pared 1 base from V and 6 bases from J, leaving 15 bases between. The CDR3 spans 15 residues. CDR3 nucleotide sequence: TGTGCCAGCAGCCAAGGTCTAGTCAGGGGCGATGGCTACACCTTC. This gives the protein CASSQGLVRGDGYTF.

Only a few counts were recorded for this clonotype. The V and J genes are TRBV7-8 and TRBJ2-7; unclear D gene. Germline CDR1 and CDR2: SGHVS and FQNEAQ. This CDR3 is built from 14 residues. The ends were cut back, 5 bases at V and 2 bases at J, with 13 bases in the middle. The DNA for the CDR3 is TGTGCCAGCAGCCAGATGTCCGGTCCCTACGAGCAGTACTTC. Encoded protein: CASSQMSGPYEQYF.

The chain couples TRBV20-1 to TRBJ1-2; unclear D gene. The CDR3 totals 13 residues. CDR1 DFQATT and CDR2 SNEGSKA come from the germline V gene (reference sequence). With 6 bases removed from V and 5 bases from J, the gap between germline ends came to 16 bases. The chain's CDR3 is CSAVIDPSYGYTF. The CDR3 nucleotides are TGCAGTGCCGTAATCGATCCGAGTTATGGCTACACCTTC.

This clonotype was recorded a few times. The rearrangement links TRBV20-1 to TRBJ1-1; D remains ambiguous. Trimming shortened V by 3 bases and J by 5 bases, and 13 bases separated the two germline ends. The CDR3 contains 13 residues. CDR1 and CDR2 (germline): DFQATT, SNEGSKA (reference sequence). The CDR3 sequence is CSASNLPGTEAFF. CDR3 DNA sequence: TGCAGTGCTAGTAATCTTCCGGGTACTGAAGCTTTCTTT.

Ten or more counts support this clonotype. The V call is TRBV30, the J call TRBJ1-1; D is unclear. The germline V gene encodes CDR1 GTSNPN and CDR2 SVGIG (reference sequence). CDR3 length: 13 residues. Trimming took 3 bases from V and 4 from J, leaving 12 bases between them. The CDR3 sequence is CAWSPRGSTEAFF. CDR3 nucleotide sequence: TGTGCCTGGAGCCCTCGGGGAAGCACTGAAGCTTTCTTT.

The chain has TRBV20-1 and TRBJ1-5, with D possibly being TRBD1 (6 bases). Trimming took 5 bases from V and 6 from J, leaving 17 bases between them. The CDR3 length is 14 residues. CDR1 is DFQATT and CDR2 is SNEGSKA in the germline V gene (reference sequence). The CDR3 region is CSAHRGADGQPQHF. The CDR3 coding sequence is TGCAGTGCTCACCGGGGGGCAGATGGTCAGCCCCAGCATTTT.

The table lists this clonotype with many counts. The V call is TRBV11-2, the J call TRBJ2-3; D is perhaps TRBD1 or TRBD2 (5 bases each). The CDR3 is 17 residues long. Deletions cut 7 bases from V and 1 base from J, with 21 bases between. In germline, CDR1 is SGHAT, CDR2 FQNNGV. In nucleotides, the CDR3 is TGTGCCAGCACCTCAAACAGGAGGCTTTCTGGCACAGATACGCAGTATTTT. Its protein is CASTSNRRLSGTDTQYF.

The V call is TRBV7-3, the J call TRBJ2-1; D unresolved. The germline V and J ends were trimmed by 5 bases and 8 bases, with 13 bases remaining between them. This CDR3 contains 13 residues. Germline-derived CDR1 and CDR2 are SGHTA and FQGTGA. CDR3: CASSKTRTHEQFF. The CDR3 DNA sequence: TGTGCCAGCAGCAAGACAAGAACCCATGAGCAGTTCTTC.

The table lists this clonotype with many counts. V and J are TRBV11-3 and TRBJ2-1, with TRBD2 matching over 9 bases. Germline CDR1 reads SGHNT; CDR2 reads YENEEA. The CDR3 spans 16 residues. Trimming cost V 7 bases and J 15 bases; bases outside gene matches: 22. The chain's CDR3 is CASTPRAFSGSQRVFF. CDR3 DNA sequence: TGTGCCAGCACCCCGAGGGCTTTTAGCGGGAGCCAAAGGGTGTTCTTC.

The V and J genes are TRBV7-6 and TRBJ2-5, with 7 bases lining up with TRBD2. The CDR3 has 15 amino acids. Trimming removed 1 base from V and 5 bases from J; junction bases left unmatched: 7. Germline V gene lookup returns CDR1 SGHVS and CDR2 FNYEAQ. CDR3 sequence (DNA): TGTGCCAGCAGCTTAGATGGCGGGAGTAGCGAGACCCAGTACTTC. Translated: CASSLDGGSSETQYF.

This chain joins TRBV20-1 and TRBJ2-7; weak D call: TRBD2 (6 bases). V was pared by 2 bases and J by 6 bases, with 8 bases between. The CDR3 is made up of 11 amino acids. The V gene's germline CDR1 is DFQATT and CDR2 SNEGSKA (reference sequence). In nucleotides, the CDR3 is TGCAGTGCTAGACGGGACTTCGAGCAGTACTTC. Its protein product is CSARRDFEQYF.

The V call is TRBV7-8, the J call TRBJ2-7; the D is unclear. The CDR3 totals 14 residues. V shed 1 base and J shed 7 bases, with 14 bases lying between them. CDR1 is SGHVS, CDR2 FQNEAQ, per germline. The CDR3 spells CASSLGWGKGEQYF. Written as DNA, the CDR3 is TGTGCCAGCAGCTTAGGCTGGGGTAAGGGTGAGCAGTACTTC.

This clonotype came up a few times. CDR3 amino acids: CASSELWEQYF. CDR3 nucleotides: TGTGCCAGCAGTGAATTGTGGGAGCAGTACTTC. This chain uses TRBV6-1 with TRBJ2-7, with D unclear. CDR3 size: 11 residues. The germline CDR1 and CDR2 sequences are MNHNS and SASEGT. V was pared by 2 bases and J by 7 bases, with 6 bases between.

Ten or more counts support this clonotype. The chain recombines TRBV5-1 with TRBJ1-2; 7 bases align to TRBD1. The J segment lost 2 bases and the V segment lost 7 bases, leaving 11 bases of the junction unmatched. From germline, CDR1 is SGHRS and CDR2 YFSETQ. The CDR3 runs 15 residues. This CDR3 reads CASRTQGFNNYGYTF. Here the CDR3 DNA reads TGCGCCAGCCGCACACAGGGGTTCAACAACTATGGCTACACCTTC.

The J gene is TRBJ1-2, the V gene TRBV11-2, with 7 positions matching TRBD1. Trimming cost V 4 bases and J 2 bases; bases outside gene matches: 7. The CDR3 consists of 15 residues. Germline V gene lookup returns CDR1 SGHAT and CDR2 FQNNGV. CDR3 DNA sequence: TGTGCCAGCAGCTACGCGGGACAGAGAAACTATGGCTACACCTTC. Its protein is CASSYAGQRNYGYTF. Full variable domain (outside the CDR3, taken from reference TRBV11-2 and TRBJ1-2): EAGVAQSPRYKIIEKRQSVAFWCNPISGHATLYWYQQILGQGPKLLIQFQNNGVVDDSQLPKDRFSAERLKGVDSTLKIQPAKLEDSAVYLCASSYAGQRNYGYTFGSGTRLTVV.

Ten or more counts support this clonotype. The rearrangement joins TRBV5-1 to TRBJ2-5; 9 bases agree with TRBD2. CDR1 and CDR2 (germline): SGHRS, YFSETQ. V lost 0 bases and J lost 5; bases outside the gene matches: 8. This CDR3 is built from 16 residues. CDR3 sequence reads: CASSLEGLADIETQYF. In nucleotides, the CDR3 is TGCGCCAGCAGCTTGGAGGGACTAGCTGACATCGAGACCCAGTACTTC.

This clonotype was seen more than once but under ten times. The V and J genes are TRBV5-1 and TRBJ2-7; D not resolved. CDR1 is SGHRS and CDR2 is YFSETQ in the germline V gene. Trimming shortened V by 1 base and J by 3 bases, and 11 bases separated the two germline ends. The CDR3 spans 14 residues. The CDR3 DNA is TGCGCCAGCAGCTTGATAGACACCGGCTACGAGCAGTACTTC. As protein: CASSLIDTGYEQYF.

This clonotype has ten or more counts. The chain combines TRBV28 with TRBJ2-7; 10 bases are shared with TRBD1. There are 16 residues in the CDR3. J gave up 4 bases and V 3 bases, and 9 bases lay outside the gene matches. In germline, CDR1 is MDHEN, CDR2 SYDVKM. The CDR3 sequence is CASSFPPGQGIYEQYF. DNA of the CDR3: TGTGCCAGCAGTTTCCCCCCGGGACAGGGGATATACGAGCAGTACTTC.

This clonotype has ten or more counts. The chain employs TRBV2 and TRBJ1-2, with a weak D call TRBD1 (5 bases). The V end was cut by 5 bases, the J end by 8 bases, with 15 bases between. The CDR3 runs 13 residues. CDR1 is SNHLY, CDR2 FYNNEI, per germline. In DNA, the CDR3 is TGTGCCAGCAGTTCTCAGGGAGGGTCGGGCTACACCTTC. This gives the protein CASSSQGGSGYTF.

This clonotype was found a few times. This sequence joins TRBV20-1 and TRBJ2-7; D is perhaps TRBD2 (6 bases). V was trimmed by 3 bases and J by 4 bases, leaving 13 bases between them. The germline V gene has CDR1 DFQATT and CDR2 SNEGSKA (reference sequence). The CDR3 is 13 amino acids. CDR3 nucleotide sequence: TGCAGTGCTAGTTTGCGGGGAAATTACGAGCAGTACTTC. The encoded protein is CSASLRGNYEQYF.

This clonotype has more than one count but fewer than ten. This chain uses TRBV12-3 or TRBV12-4 with TRBJ1-5, with 7 bases aligning to TRBD1. The junction had 10 bases not matched to a gene; V was cut back by 10 bases and J by 4 bases. The CDR3 runs to 14 residues. CDR3 nucleotides: TGTGCCACCTCGGACAGGACATTTAATCAGCCCCAGCATTTT. Protein: CATSDRTFNQPQHF.

The table lists this clonotype with many counts. The CDR3 reads CASSQGQGEKLFF. For the CDR3, the DNA is TGTGCCAGCAGTCAAGGACAGGGGGAAAAACTGTTTTTT. J is TRBJ1-4 and V is TRBV12-3 or TRBV12-4; 9 nucleotides line up with TRBD1. Germline trimming cut 5 bases from V and 8 bases from J; bases unmatched to any gene: 3. The CDR3 is made up of 13 amino acids.

The chain is built from TRBV28 and TRBJ2-5; possibly TRBD1 or TRBD2 for D (5 bases each). The CDR3 is made up of 16 amino acids. The V gene's germline CDR1 is MDHEN and CDR2 SYDVKM. The V end lost 1 base, the J end lost 2 bases, and 14 bases lay between the germline ends. As DNA, the CDR3 is TGTGCCAGCAGTTTATTGGGGGAGTCACTTCAAGAGACCCAGTACTTC. This sequence encodes CASSLLGESLQETQYF.

Many counts were recorded for this clonotype. The chain joins TRBV11-2 to TRBJ2-3, with 10 bases lining up with TRBD2. The CDR3 runs to 16 residues. V shed 5 bases, J shed 4 bases, and the junction held 9 bases outside the gene matches. CDR1 is SGHAT, CDR2 FQNNGV, per germline. CDR3 sequence (DNA): TGTGCCAGCAGCCTTAGGGCTAGCGGGAGTCCAGATACGCAGTATTTT. Amino acid sequence: CASSLRASGSPDTQYF. Using reference TRBV11-2 and TRBJ2-3 for the parts outside the CDR3, the full variable domain is EAGVAQSPRYKIIEKRQSVAFWCNPISGHATLYWYQQILGQGPKLLIQFQNNGVVDDSQLPKDRFSAERLKGVDSTLKIQPAKLEDSAVYLCASSLRASGSPDTQYFGPGTRLTVL.

CDR3 nucleotide sequence: TGTGCCAGCAGCGTAGAGGGAGCGGGGACCTCCTACGAGCAGTACTTC. Translating gives CASSVEGAGTSYEQYF. The rearrangement links TRBV9 to TRBJ2-7; 7 bases are shared with TRBD2. The CDR3 length is 16 residues. The trim removed 0 bases at V and 0 bases at J, leaving 6 bases unmatched. Germline CDR1 and CDR2: SGDLS and YYNGEE.

For this clonotype: Possible read error: a much larger clone is one base away. J is TRBJ2-3 and V is TRBV12-3 or TRBV12-4; TRBD2 might be the D (6 bases). Trimming removed 6 bases from V and 6 bases from J, with 22 bases in between. The CDR3 has 16 residues. In DNA form, the CDR3 reads TGTGCCAGCAGCACGGGGACTGGCGGGACCATTGATACGCAGTATTTT. It codes for CASSTGTGGTIDTQYF.

This clonotype was recorded many times. V usage is TRBV7-9 and J usage is TRBJ2-7; D not resolved. The CDR3 has 15 amino acids. V was trimmed by 1 base and J by 5 bases, leaving 15 bases between them. Germline V gives CDR1 SEHNR, CDR2 FQNEAQ (reference sequence). Written as DNA, the CDR3 is TGTGCCAGCAGCTTAGACGGTTCTAGGAGTGACGAGCAGTACTTC. Its translation is CASSLDGSRSDEQYF.